This TCR beta chain was obtained from a study of control samples from healthy donors and cancer patients. CDR3 length: 14 residues. Germline V gene sequence: CDR1 SNHLY, CDR2 FYNNEI. Trimming took off 6 bases at V and 10 bases at J, with 16 bases between the two ends. Clones were read by immunoSEQ multiplex PCR, and TCRdb kept only the in-frame ones, dropping some. The profile shows 20,000 to 30,000 clones, 85% of them singletons. Material: PBMCs. The chain uses TRBV2 and TRBJ1-6; tentative D call: TRBD1 (5 bases). The sequence came from a woman aged 55 to 70 with head and neck cancer. Here the CDR3 DNA reads TGTGCCAGCAGCCTAGAAAGGGCAGGGTCACCCCTCCACTTT. Translation gives CASSLERAGSPLHF.